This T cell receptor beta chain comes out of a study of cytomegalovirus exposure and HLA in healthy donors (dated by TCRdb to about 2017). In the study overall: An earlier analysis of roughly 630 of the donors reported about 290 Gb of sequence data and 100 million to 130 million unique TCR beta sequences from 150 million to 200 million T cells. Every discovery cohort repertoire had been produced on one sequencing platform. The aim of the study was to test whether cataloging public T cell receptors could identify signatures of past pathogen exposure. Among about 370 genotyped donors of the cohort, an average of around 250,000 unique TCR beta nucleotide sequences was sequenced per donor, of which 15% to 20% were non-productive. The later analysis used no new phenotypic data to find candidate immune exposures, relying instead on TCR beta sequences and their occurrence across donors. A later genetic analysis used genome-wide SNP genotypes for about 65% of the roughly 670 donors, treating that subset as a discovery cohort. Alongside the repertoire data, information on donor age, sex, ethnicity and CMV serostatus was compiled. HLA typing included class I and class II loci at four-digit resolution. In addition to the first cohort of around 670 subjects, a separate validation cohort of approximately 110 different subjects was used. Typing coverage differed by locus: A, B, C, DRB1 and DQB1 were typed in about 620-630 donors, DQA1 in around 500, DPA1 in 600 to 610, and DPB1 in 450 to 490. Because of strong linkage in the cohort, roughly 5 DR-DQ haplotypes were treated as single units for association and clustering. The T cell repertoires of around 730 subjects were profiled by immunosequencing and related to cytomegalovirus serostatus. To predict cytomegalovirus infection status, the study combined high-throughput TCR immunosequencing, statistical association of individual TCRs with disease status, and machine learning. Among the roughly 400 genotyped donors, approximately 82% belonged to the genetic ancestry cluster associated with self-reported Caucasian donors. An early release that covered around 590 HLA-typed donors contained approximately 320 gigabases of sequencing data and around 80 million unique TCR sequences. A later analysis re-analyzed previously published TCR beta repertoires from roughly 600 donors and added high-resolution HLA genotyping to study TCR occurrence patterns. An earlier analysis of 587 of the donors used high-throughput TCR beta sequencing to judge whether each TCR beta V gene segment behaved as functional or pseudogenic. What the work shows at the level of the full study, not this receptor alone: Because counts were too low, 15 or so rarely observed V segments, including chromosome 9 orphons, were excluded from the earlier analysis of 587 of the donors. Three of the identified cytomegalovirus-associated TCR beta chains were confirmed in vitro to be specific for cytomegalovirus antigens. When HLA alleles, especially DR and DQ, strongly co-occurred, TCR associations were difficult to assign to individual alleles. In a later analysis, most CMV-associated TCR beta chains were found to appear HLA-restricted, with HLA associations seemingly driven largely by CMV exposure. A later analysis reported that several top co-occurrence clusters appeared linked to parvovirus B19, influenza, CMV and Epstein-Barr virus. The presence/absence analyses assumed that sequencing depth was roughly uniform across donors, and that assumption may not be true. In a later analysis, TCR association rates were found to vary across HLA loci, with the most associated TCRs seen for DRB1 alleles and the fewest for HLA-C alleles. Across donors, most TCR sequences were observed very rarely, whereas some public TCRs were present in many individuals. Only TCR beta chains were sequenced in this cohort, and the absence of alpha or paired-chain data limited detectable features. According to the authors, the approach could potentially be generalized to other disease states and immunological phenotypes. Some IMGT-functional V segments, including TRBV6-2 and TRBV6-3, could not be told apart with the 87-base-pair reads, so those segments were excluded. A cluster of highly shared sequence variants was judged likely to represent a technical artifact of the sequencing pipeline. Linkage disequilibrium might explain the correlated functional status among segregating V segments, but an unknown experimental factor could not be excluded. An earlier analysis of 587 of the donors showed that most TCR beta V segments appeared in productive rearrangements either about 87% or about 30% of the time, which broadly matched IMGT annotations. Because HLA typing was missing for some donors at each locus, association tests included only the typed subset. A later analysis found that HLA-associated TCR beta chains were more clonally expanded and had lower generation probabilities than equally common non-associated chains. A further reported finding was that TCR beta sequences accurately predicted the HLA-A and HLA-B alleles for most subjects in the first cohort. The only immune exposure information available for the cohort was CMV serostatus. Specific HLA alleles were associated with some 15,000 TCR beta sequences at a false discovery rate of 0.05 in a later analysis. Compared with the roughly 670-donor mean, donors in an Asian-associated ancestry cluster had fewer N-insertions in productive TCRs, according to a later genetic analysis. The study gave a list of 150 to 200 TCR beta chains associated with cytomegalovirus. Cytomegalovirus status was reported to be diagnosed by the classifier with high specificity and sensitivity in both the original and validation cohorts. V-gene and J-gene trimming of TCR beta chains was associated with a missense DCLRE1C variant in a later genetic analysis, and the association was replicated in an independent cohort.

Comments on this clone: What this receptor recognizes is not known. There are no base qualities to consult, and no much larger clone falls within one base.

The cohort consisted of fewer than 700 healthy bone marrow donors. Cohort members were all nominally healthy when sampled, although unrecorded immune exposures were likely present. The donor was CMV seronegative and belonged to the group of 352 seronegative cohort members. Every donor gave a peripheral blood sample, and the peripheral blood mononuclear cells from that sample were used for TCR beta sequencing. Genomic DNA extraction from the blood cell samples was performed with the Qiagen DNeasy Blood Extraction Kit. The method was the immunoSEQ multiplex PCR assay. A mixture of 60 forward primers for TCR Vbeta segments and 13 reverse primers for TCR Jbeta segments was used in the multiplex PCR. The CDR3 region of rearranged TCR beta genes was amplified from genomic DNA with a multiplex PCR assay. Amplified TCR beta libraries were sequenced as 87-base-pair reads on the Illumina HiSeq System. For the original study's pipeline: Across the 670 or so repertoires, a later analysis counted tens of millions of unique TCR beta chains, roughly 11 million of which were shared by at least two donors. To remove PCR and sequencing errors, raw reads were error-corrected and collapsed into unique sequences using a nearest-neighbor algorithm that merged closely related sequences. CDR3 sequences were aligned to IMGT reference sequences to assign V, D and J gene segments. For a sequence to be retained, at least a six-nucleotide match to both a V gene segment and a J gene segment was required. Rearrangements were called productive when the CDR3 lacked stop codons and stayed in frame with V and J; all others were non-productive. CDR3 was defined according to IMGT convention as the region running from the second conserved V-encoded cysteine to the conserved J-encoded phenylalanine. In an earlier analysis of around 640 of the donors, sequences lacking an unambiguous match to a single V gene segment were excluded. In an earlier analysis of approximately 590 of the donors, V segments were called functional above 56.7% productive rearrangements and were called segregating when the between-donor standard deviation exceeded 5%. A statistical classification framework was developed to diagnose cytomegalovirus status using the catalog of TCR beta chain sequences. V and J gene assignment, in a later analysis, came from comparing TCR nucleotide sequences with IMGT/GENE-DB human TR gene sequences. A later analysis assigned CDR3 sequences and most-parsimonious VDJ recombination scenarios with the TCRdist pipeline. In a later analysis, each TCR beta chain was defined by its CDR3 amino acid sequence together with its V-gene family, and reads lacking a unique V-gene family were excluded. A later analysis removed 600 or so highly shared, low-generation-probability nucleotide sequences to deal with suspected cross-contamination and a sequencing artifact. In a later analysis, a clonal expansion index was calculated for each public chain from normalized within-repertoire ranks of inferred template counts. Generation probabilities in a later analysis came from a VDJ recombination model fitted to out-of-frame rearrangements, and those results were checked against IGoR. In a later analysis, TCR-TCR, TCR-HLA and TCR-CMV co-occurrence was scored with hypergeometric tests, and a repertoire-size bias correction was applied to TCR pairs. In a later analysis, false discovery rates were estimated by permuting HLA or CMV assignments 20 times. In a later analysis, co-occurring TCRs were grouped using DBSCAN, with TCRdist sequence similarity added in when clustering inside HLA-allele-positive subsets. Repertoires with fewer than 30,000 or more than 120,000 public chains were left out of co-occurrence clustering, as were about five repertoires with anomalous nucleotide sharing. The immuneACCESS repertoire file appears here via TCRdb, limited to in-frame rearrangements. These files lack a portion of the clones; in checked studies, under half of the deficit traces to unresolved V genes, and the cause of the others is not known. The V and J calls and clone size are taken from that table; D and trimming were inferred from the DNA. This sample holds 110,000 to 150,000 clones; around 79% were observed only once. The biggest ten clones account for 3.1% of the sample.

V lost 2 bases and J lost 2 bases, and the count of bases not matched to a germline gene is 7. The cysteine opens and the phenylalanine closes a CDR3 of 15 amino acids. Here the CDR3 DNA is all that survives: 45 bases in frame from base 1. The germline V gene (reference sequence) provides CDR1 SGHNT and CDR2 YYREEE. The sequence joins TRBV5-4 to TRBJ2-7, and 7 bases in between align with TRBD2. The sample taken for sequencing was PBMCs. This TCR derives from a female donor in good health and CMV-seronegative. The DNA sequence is TGTGCCAGCAGCTTTAACGGGGGGATGGCCTACGAGCAGTACTTC. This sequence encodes CASSFNGGMAYEQYF.